This entry concerns a single T cell receptor beta chain. Its antigen specificity is not known. The sample holds no much larger clone one base away, and base qualities are not on file. The data stem from a study of blood T cell repertoires in COVID-19 (dated by TCRdb to about 2020). Describing the broader study: Samples covering the acute and convalescent phases of COVID-19 were provided by collaborators in the United States, Italy and Spain. The material from the prospective study consisted of cDNA or gDNA derived from T cells, B-cell-depleted T cells, or PBMCs. Subjects who had been exposed to COVID-19, were actively infected with it, or had recovered from it provided the deeply sampled blood TCRbeta repertoires that made up the dataset. The repertoires were released in a freely available public database meant as a resource for research on the immune response to SARS-CoV-2. The samples were drawn from two sources: the first 160 participants of the ongoing ImmuneRACE study, and 1,000 to 1,500 subjects contributed by 6 global collaborators. Sample metadata almost always included a de-identified subject ID, COVID-19 status, age in years and sex. Where available, HLA class I and class II types were obtained from metadata supplied by the sample provider rather than from assay-based typing. Results the study describes overall, beyond this receptor: How much clinical and demographic metadata was included differed by source and by participant, and the metadata was provided uncurated.

At one collaborating source in Seattle, patients were enrolled during active infection and were followed longitudinally through the course of disease. Collaborating institutions collected whole blood in K2EDTA tubes following their own protocols. For TCRbeta analysis, collaborator samples were shipped as frozen whole blood, as isolated PBMCs, or as DNA extracted from either sample type. TCRbeta CDR3 regions were amplified from genomic DNA using the immunoSEQ Assay, a bias-controlled multiplex PCR. The authors' analysis ran thus. The number of nucleated cells in each sample was estimated by amplification of reference gene primers within the assay. Sequence reads were collapsed and filtered to measure the absolute abundance of every unique TCRbeta CDR3 rearrangement. For each sample, productive Simpson clonality was calculated as the square root of Simpson's diversity index over productive rearrangements. Here the immuneACCESS table is served through TCRdb, limited to in-frame sequences with V and J called. Missing clones are a known gap in these copies; in checked studies unresolved V genes cover under half, and the rest lacks a known reason. V, J and clone size reflect that table, while D and trimming were determined from the DNA. In this sample the table shows fewer than 350,000 clones, roughly nine tenths of which occur a single time. The ten biggest clones cover 10% to 15% of the sample.

The CDR3 runs 14 residues from the cysteine to the phenylalanine. The only DNA kept is the CDR3, 42 bases in frame from the first base. Germline trimming: 7 bases from V, 5 bases from J; junction bases outside gene matches: 8. CDR1 and CDR2, per the germline V gene, are MNHEY and SVGAGI. The sequenced sample consisted of peripheral blood. The sequence links TRBV6-5 to TRBJ2-1; TRBD2 agrees with 7 junctional bases. The receptor's source is a woman aged 25 to 39 with COVID-19, enrolled during active disease. The CDR3 region: CASIPGLGDNEQFF. The DNA sequence is TGTGCCAGCATTCCAGGACTAGGGGACAATGAGCAGTTCTTC.